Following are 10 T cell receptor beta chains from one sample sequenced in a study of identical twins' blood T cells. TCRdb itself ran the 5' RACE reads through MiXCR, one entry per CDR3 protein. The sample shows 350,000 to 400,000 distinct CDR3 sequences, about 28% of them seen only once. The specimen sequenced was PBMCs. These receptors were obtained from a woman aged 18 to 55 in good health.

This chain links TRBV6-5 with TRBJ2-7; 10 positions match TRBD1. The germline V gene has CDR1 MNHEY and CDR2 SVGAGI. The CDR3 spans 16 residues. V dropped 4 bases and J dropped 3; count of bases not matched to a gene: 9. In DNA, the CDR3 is TGTGCCAGCAGTTTACTGCCCGGGACAGGGGTCTACGAGCAGTACTTC. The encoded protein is CASSLLPGTGVYEQYF.

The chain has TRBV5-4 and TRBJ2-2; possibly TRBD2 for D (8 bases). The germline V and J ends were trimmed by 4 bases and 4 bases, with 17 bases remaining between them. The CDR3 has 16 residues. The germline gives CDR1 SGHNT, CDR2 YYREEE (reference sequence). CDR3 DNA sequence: TGTGCCAGCAGCCGGGGGGGACAGTTCGGCACCGGGGAGCTGTTTTTT. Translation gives CASSRGGQFGTGELFF.

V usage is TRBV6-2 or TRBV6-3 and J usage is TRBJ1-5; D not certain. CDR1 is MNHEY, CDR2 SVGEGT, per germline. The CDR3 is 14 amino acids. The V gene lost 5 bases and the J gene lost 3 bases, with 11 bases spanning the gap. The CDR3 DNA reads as TGTGCCAGCAGTACCGGGCCGTTCAATCAGCCCCAGCATTTT. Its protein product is CASSTGPFNQPQHF.

The CDR3 DNA follows: TGCAGCGTTCGGGAAAGGAGGATGAGGGCTAGAAACACCATATATTTT. Residues: CSVRERRMRARNTIYF. The V call is TRBV29-1, the J call TRBJ1-3; unclear D gene. The CDR3 consists of 16 residues. The V gene's germline CDR1 is SQVTM and CDR2 ANQGSEA. Trimming left V 5 bases short and J 5 bases short, with 22 bases between.

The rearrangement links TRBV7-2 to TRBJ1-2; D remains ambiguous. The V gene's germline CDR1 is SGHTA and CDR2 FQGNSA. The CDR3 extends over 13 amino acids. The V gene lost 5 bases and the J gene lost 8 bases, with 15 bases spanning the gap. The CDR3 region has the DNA TGTGCCAGCAGCGCCGGACTCCGGGTCGGCTACACCTTC. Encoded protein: CASSAGLRVGYTF.

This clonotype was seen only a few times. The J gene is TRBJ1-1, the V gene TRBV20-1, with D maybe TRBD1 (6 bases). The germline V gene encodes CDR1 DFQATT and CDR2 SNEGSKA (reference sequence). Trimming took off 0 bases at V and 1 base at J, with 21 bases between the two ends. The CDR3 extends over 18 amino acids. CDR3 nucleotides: TGCAGTGCTAGAGACTACCCTATAAACAGGGTGAGGAACACTGAAGCTTTCTTT. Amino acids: CSARDYPINRVRNTEAFF.

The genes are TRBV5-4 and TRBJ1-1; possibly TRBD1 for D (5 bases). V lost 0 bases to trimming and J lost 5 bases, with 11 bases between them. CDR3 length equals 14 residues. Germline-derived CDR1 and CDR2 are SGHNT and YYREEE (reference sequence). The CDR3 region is CASSLAGPPTEAFF. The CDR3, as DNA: TGTGCCAGCAGCTTGGCAGGGCCCCCAACTGAAGCTTTCTTT.

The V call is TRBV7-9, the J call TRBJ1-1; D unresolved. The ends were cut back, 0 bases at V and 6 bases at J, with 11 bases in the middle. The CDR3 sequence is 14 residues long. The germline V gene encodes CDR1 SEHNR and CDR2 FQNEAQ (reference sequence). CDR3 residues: CASSLAREEAEAFF. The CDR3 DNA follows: TGTGCCAGCAGCTTAGCGCGAGAGGAAGCTGAAGCTTTCTTT. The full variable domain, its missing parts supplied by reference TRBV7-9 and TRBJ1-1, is DTGVSQNPRHKITKRGQNVTFRCDPISEHNRLYWYRQTLGQGPEFLTYFQNEAQLEKSRLLSDRFSAERPKGSFSTLEIQRTEQGDSAMYLCASSLAREEAEAFFGQGTRLTVV.

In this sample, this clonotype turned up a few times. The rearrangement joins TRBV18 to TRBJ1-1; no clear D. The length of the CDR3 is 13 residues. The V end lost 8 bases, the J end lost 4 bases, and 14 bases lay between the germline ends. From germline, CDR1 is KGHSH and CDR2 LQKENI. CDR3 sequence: CASQPLSGTEAFF. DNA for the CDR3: TGTGCCAGCCAGCCCCTTAGTGGCACTGAAGCTTTCTTT.

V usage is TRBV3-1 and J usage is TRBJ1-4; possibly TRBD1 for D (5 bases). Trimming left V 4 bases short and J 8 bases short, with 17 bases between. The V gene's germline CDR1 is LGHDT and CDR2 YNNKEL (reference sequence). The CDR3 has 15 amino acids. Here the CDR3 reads CASSPSGGVKEKLFF. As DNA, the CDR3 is TGTGCCAGCAGCCCTTCCGGGGGGGTTAAAGAAAAACTGTTTTTT.